This paragraph reports one T cell receptor (beta chain). V gave up 3 bases and J gave up 9 bases; unmatched junction bases: 8. Germline V CDR1 and CDR2: MNHEY, SVGAGI. The length of the CDR3 is 14 residues. Assay used: immunoSEQ multiplex PCR; TCRdb lists only in-frame clones, some missing. The sample has some 48,000 clones, roughly nine tenths seen once. The record originates from a study of blood T cell repertoires in COVID-19. Study overall: Samples of COVID-19 (acute and convalescent) were obtained from the United States, Italy and Spain.

This receptor was obtained from an older man with active COVID-19. Material for sequencing was peripheral blood. This chain links TRBV6-5 with TRBJ2-1, with TRBD2 identical over 7 bases. The CDR3 DNA reads as TGTGCCAGCAGTTATTATGGACTAGTCGGTGAGCAGTTCTTC. Protein product: CASSYYGLVGEQFF.